These 10 T cell receptor beta chains came from one sample sequenced in a study of lymphopenia after photon versus proton radiotherapy. Repertoires were generated with immunoSEQ multiplex PCR, while TCRdb's copy carries only in-frame clones and drops some. The sample yields 35,000 to 45,000 clones, about 83% seen once. This material consisted of peripheral blood, taken from a patient treated with proton-based radiotherapy. These receptors all stem from a woman in her seventies with pancreatic cancer.

A single count supports this clone. The gene calls are TRBV27 and TRBJ1-6; no clear D gene. Per the germline V gene, CDR1 is MNHEY and CDR2 is SMNVEV (reference sequence). The CDR3 has 17 residues. The V and J ends lost 6 bases and 2 bases respectively, with 17 bases between them. The CDR3 sequence is CASSPPLTEAYNSPLHF. CDR3 in DNA: TGTGCCAGCAGCCCCCCCCTCACGGAGGCCTATAATTCACCCCTCCACTTT.

The chain has TRBV4-3 and TRBJ1-5; D not certain. This CDR3 has 21 amino acids. Trimming took off 1 base at V and 0 bases at J, with 25 bases between the two ends. Germline CDR1 and CDR2: LGHNA and YSLEER. CDR3 residues: CASSQVPPGPEGEYSNQPQHF. In nucleotides, the CDR3 is TGCGCCAGCAGCCAAGTGCCGCCGGGTCCAGAGGGCGAATATAGCAATCAGCCCCAGCATTTT.

The chain employs TRBV30 and TRBJ1-5, with D possibly being TRBD1 (6 bases). Germline loops: CDR1 GTSNPN, CDR2 SVGIG (reference sequence). The length of the CDR3 is 13 residues. Between the trimmed V and J ends, which lost 1 base and 4 bases, there was a span of 8 bases. The DNA of the CDR3 is TGTGCCTGGAGTGGGCAGGGGAATCAGCCCCAGCATTTT. Protein product: CAWSGQGNQPQHF.

This clone was seen more than once but under ten times. The gene calls are TRBV28 and TRBJ2-1, with 10 positions matching TRBD2. V shed 5 bases and J 4 bases; nucleotides not matched to a gene: 5. This CDR3 has 15 residues. CDR1 and CDR2 from the germline V gene are MDHEN and SYDVKM. CDR3 in DNA: TGTGCCAGCAGTCCAGGGACTAGCGTGTACAATGAGCAGTTCTTC. This translates into CASSPGTSVYNEQFF.

Turning to this clone: The identical CDR3 is also encoded by other nucleotide sequences in the sample. The chain couples TRBV7-2 to TRBJ1-5; 9 bases map to TRBD1. Germline lookup yields CDR1 SGHTA and CDR2 FQGNSA. The CDR3 covers 18 residues. Unmatched junction bases numbered 13, after V lost 5 bases and J lost 2 bases. The CDR3 nucleotides are TGTGCCAGCAGCAGAGGGACAGGGCAGTTTCTAGGCAATCAGCCCCAGCATTTT. Protein: CASSRGTGQFLGNQPQHF. Combining the CDR3 with reference TRBV7-2 and TRBJ1-5 gives the whole variable domain GAGVSQSPSNKVTEKGKDVELRCDPISGHTALYWYRQSLGQGLEFLIYFQGNSAPDKSGLPSDRFSAERTGGSVSTLTIQRTQQEDSAVYLCASSRGTGQFLGNQPQHFGDGTRLSIL.

The chain joins TRBV5-1 to TRBJ1-2, with a tentative D call TRBD1 (6 bases). The germline V and J ends were trimmed by 3 bases and 5 bases, with 14 bases remaining between them. Per the germline V gene, CDR1 is SGHRS and CDR2 is YFSETQ. This CDR3 has 14 residues. CDR3 sequence reads: CASSSGQPPYGYTF. The CDR3 region has the DNA TGCGCCAGCAGCTCTGGACAGCCCCCATATGGCTACACCTTC.

CDR3 in DNA: TGTGCCAGCAGTTTATTGGGGATCTCCTACGAGCAGTACTTC. It specifies CASSLLGISYEQYF. The chain links TRBV27 to TRBJ2-7; D not resolved. The length of the CDR3 is 14 residues. Between the trimmed V and J ends, which lost 1 base and 0 bases, there was a span of 7 bases. CDR1 is MNHEY and CDR2 is SMNVEV in the germline V gene (reference sequence).

V usage is TRBV4-3 and J usage is TRBJ2-5; 12 nucleotides line up with TRBD1. The CDR3 consists of 18 residues. V trimming: 4 bases; J trimming: 2 bases; junction bases outside the gene matches: 11. CDR1 LGHNA and CDR2 YSLEER come from the germline V gene. The CDR3 loop is CASSRGQGAGNIQETQYF. As DNA, the CDR3 is TGCGCCAGCAGCCGGGGACAGGGGGCGGGGAATATTCAAGAGACCCAGTACTTC.

This chain joins TRBV19 and TRBJ2-1, with 7 nucleotides matching TRBD1. This CDR3 comprises 14 residues. CDR1 and CDR2 from the germline V gene are LNHDA and SQIVND (reference sequence). The junction had 12 bases not matched to a gene; V was cut back by 7 bases and J by 9 bases. Written as DNA, the CDR3 is TGTGCCAGTAAGTGGCAGGGGGTATCAGGTGAGCAGTTCTTC. This sequence encodes CASKWQGVSGEQFF. Full variable domain (outside the CDR3, taken from reference TRBV19 and TRBJ2-1): DGGITQSPKYLFRKEGQNVTLSCEQNLNHDAMYWYRQDPGQGLRLIYYSQIVNDFQKGDIAEGYSVSREKKESFPLTVTSAQKNPTAFYLCASKWQGVSGEQFFGPGTRLTVL.

The V call is TRBV28, the J call TRBJ1-2; D is ambiguous. The V end lost 6 bases, the J end lost 4 bases, and 15 bases lay between the germline ends. The CDR3 has 14 residues. CDR1 is MDHEN and CDR2 is SYDVKM in the germline V gene. The CDR3 DNA reads as TGTGCCAGCAGCGCCCCATCGGGCGGCTATGGCTACACCTTC. Amino acid sequence: CASSAPSGGYGYTF.